This T cell receptor (beta chain) comes out of a study of T cells after yellow fever vaccination. Across the whole study: Fractions with few cells were prepared using SMART-Seq v4 Ultra Low Input.

Comment on this clonotype: Its antigen is not identified.

The CDR3 is 16 residues long. V lost 0 bases, J lost 13 bases, and 16 bases stayed unmatched. Germline assignment: CDR1 SGHDN and CDR2 FVKESK. TCRdb re-derived calls from the 5' RACE reads in MiXCR, one entry per CDR3 protein. The sample lists around 120,000 distinct CDR3 sequences, approximately 14% occurring once. Study-wide results and limits: Weaker, the secondary response had a peak occurring faster, on day 5 versus 15. Researchers cautioned that FACS-sorted repertoires could harbor abundant clonotypes contaminating from the bulk population.

This TCR derives from a man between 18 and 35 years old who received the YFV17D yellow fever vaccine. This sample comprised CD8+ T cells sorted from PBMCs, obtained 5 days after the yellow fever booster vaccination. V and J are TRBV14 and TRBJ2-3; 7 nucleotides agree with TRBD2. The CDR3 coding sequence is TGTGCCAGCAGCCAAGATAGGCTAGCGGTGACTCCGGAGAAGTATTTT. It codes for CASSQDRLAVTPEKYF.